The 5 T cell receptor beta chains below come from one sample, sequenced in a study of shared clonotypes between healthy human individuals. The data were produced by immunoSEQ multiplex PCR, yet TCRdb's version contains in-frame clones alone and is incomplete. In the table there are millions of clones, about 95% of which are singletons. The naive CD8 fraction comprised CD45RO-negative cells positively selected for CCR7 and excluded terminally differentiated effector memory CD45RA+ cells. The sequencing input was naive CD8+ T cells sorted from blood. The receptor set was obtained from a man aged 18 to 30 in good health.

Points on this clone: Other DNA sequences in the same sample also yield this CDR3. The rearrangement uses TRBV27 and TRBJ1-2; tentative D call: TRBD1 (6 bases). Trimming shortened V by 2 bases and J by 8 bases, and 9 bases separated the two germline ends. The V gene's germline CDR1 is MNHEY and CDR2 SMNVEV (reference sequence). The CDR3 is 12 residues long. CDR3 DNA sequence: TGTGCCAGCAGTTTAACAGGGCAGGGCTACACCTTC. This translates into CASSLTGQGYTF.

This chain connects TRBV21-1 to TRBJ2-3; TRBD2, the table's D call, lacks a check against the DNA. TRBV21-1 is a known pseudogene. CDR3 length: 19 residues. The CDR3 region is CASSKAGTSGTPSTDTQYF. In DNA, the CDR3 is TGTGCCAGCAGCAAAGCGGGGACTAGCGGGACCCCGTCCACAGATACGCAGTATTTT.

The rearrangement links TRBV5-1 to TRBJ1-1, with TRBD1 matching 7 bases. V dropped 2 bases and J dropped 10; count of bases not matched to a gene: 11. CDR3 length: 14 residues. Per the germline V gene, CDR1 is SGHRS and CDR2 is YFSETQ. The CDR3 nucleotides are TGCGCCAGCAGCTTAGGAGGGGGCAGCGAAGGAGCTTTCTTT. Residues: CASSLGGGSEGAFF.

This chain uses TRBV5-6 with TRBJ1-2; D ambiguous. The CDR3 is 13 amino acids. The germline V and J ends were trimmed by 2 bases and 3 bases, with 8 bases remaining between them. Germline CDR1 SGHDT, CDR2 YYEEEE. CDR3 in amino acids: CASSFERYYGYTF. For the CDR3, the DNA is TGTGCCAGCAGCTTTGAACGGTACTATGGCTACACCTTC.

The rearrangement joins TRBV2 to TRBJ2-1; D is possibly TRBD2 (5 bases). This CDR3 has 13 amino acids. V lost 7 bases and J 4 bases, leaving 11 bases between the germline ends. CDR1 and CDR2 (germline): SNHLY, FYNNEI. CDR3 coding DNA: TGTGCCAGCATAATTAGCGCGTACAATGAGCAGTTCTTC. It codes for CASIISAYNEQFF. The full variable domain, in which reference TRBV2 and TRBJ2-1 provide the parts outside the CDR3, is EPEVTQTPSHQVTQMGQEVILRCVPISNHLYFYWYRQILGQKVEFLVSFYNNEISEKSEIFDDQFSVERPDGSNFTLKIRSTKLEDSAMYFCASIISAYNEQFFGPGTRLTVL.